Below are 24 T cell receptor beta chains sequenced from a single sample in a study of blood T cell repertoires in COVID-19. Some clones are missing from TCRdb's copy, which holds only in-frame ones; the method was immunoSEQ multiplex PCR. The sample consists of around 250,000 clones, approximately 83% of them appearing once. The specimen was peripheral blood. The receptors were sampled from a man aged 25 to 40 who had recovered from COVID-19.

V and J are TRBV5-4 and TRBJ2-2; 9 positions match TRBD1. The CDR3 has 14 amino acids. Germline values: CDR1 SGHNT, CDR2 YYREEE (reference sequence). This CDR3 reads CAAGTGKDTGELFF. As DNA, the CDR3 is TGTGCAGCAGGGACAGGGAAAGACACCGGGGAGCTGTTTTTT. Drawing the rest from reference TRBV5-4 and TRBJ2-2, the complete variable domain is ETGVTQSPTHLIKTRGQQVTLRCSSQSGHNTVSWYQQALGQGPQFIFQYYREEENGRGNFPPRFSGLQFPNYSSELNVNALELDDSALYLCAAGTGKDTGELFFGEGSRLTVL.

The DNA of the CDR3 is TGTGCCAGCAGCCAAGAGCGGGGATTGGGAGCTTTCTTT. This codes for CASSQERGLGAFF. This chain joins TRBV14 and TRBJ1-1; no clear D gene. Germline CDR1 and CDR2: SGHDN and FVKESK. This CDR3 contains 13 residues. V lost 0 bases to trimming and J lost 10 bases, with 12 bases between them.

CDR3 residues: CASSPDRWANTGELFF. The CDR3 DNA sequence: TGTGCCAGCAGCCCTGACAGGTGGGCGAACACCGGGGAGCTGTTTTTT. The V and J genes are TRBV7-8 and TRBJ2-2, with a weak D call TRBD1 (6 bases). The germline V gene encodes CDR1 SGHVS and CDR2 FQNEAQ. CDR3 length equals 16 residues. Trimming cost V 5 bases and J 0 bases, with 13 bases left between them.

The chain recombines TRBV5-5 with TRBJ1-1, with TRBD1 identical over 8 bases. Germline CDR1 reads SGHKS; CDR2 reads YYEKEE (reference sequence). CDR3 length equals 14 residues. With 5 bases clipped from V and 6 bases from J, the junction kept 9 bases outside the gene matches. CDR3 amino acids: CASRSRTGMAEAFF. The CDR3 DNA reads TGTGCCAGCAGATCTAGGACAGGGATGGCTGAAGCTTTCTTT. The variable domain in full, with the rest retrieved from reference TRBV5-5 and TRBJ1-1, is DAGVTQSPTHLIKTRGQQVTLRCSPISGHKSVSWYQQVLGQGPQFIFQYYEKEERGRGNFPDRFSARQFPNYSSELNVNALLLGDSALYLCASRSRTGMAEAFFGQGTRLTVV.

The chain links TRBV7-8 to TRBJ2-3; tentative D call: TRBD1 (5 bases). This CDR3 is built from 16 residues. Trimming took 5 bases from V and 1 from J, leaving 16 bases between them. The germline V gene has CDR1 SGHVS and CDR2 FQNEAQ. The CDR3 loop reads CASSLGVRSGTDTQYF. CDR3 nucleotide sequence: TGTGCCAGCAGCCTAGGGGTCAGGTCGGGCACAGATACGCAGTATTTT.

The chain links TRBV7-8 to TRBJ1-6, with 10 bases identical to TRBD1. The V gene's germline CDR1 is SGHVS and CDR2 FQNEAQ. V lost 3 bases to trimming and J lost 14 bases; unmatched junction nucleotides: 4. CDR3 length equals 13 residues. The CDR3 sequence: CASSFLTGGTLHF. The DNA of the CDR3 is TGTGCCAGCAGCTTCCTGACAGGGGGCACCCTCCACTTT.

CDR3 DNA: TGTGCCAGCAGCCAGAGCCAGGGTGTGCCATCGATTGGCTACACCTTC. This codes for CASSQSQGVPSIGYTF. This chain connects TRBV11-2 to TRBJ1-2; D is perhaps TRBD1 (5 bases). The V and J ends lost 5 bases and 7 bases respectively, with 23 bases between them. Germline values: CDR1 SGHAT, CDR2 FQNNGV. The CDR3 is 16 amino acids.

This clone was recorded once. The V gene is TRBV28, the J gene TRBJ1-3; D gene unclear. Germline V gene lookup returns CDR1 MDHEN and CDR2 SYDVKM. V dropped 6 bases and J dropped 2 bases, with 14 bases sitting between them. CDR3 size: 15 residues. The CDR3 region is CASSRPIGTGNTIYF. The CDR3 DNA sequence: TGTGCCAGCAGCCGACCGATCGGGACTGGAAACACCATATATTTT.

This clone was counted between two and nine times. The chain joins TRBV19 to TRBJ2-3, with D possibly matching TRBD1 (5 bases). Germline V gene sequence: CDR1 LNHDA, CDR2 SQIVND (reference sequence). The ends were cut back, 6 bases at V and 1 base at J, with 11 bases in the middle. The CDR3 is 14 amino acids. Written as DNA, the CDR3 is TGTGCCAGTAGGGCCAGGGCTGGCACAGATACGCAGTATTTT. Encoded protein: CASRARAGTDTQYF.

The chain combines TRBV7-7 with TRBJ2-7; TRBD1 matches at 7 bases. Losses at the gene ends were 2 bases for V and 6 bases for J; bases not matched to a gene: 4. Germline assignment: CDR1 SSHAT and CDR2 FNYEAQ (reference sequence). The CDR3 is made up of 13 amino acids. The CDR3 reads CASSLTGAGEQYF. As DNA, the CDR3 is TGTGCCAGCAGCTTAACAGGGGCCGGCGAGCAGTACTTC.

The V call is TRBV11-2, the J call TRBJ1-1; possible D gene TRBD1, 5 bases. Germline CDR1 and CDR2: SGHAT and FQNNGV. The CDR3 runs 14 residues. V gave up 2 bases and J gave up 7 bases, with 14 bases separating them. The DNA of the CDR3 is TGTGCCAGCAGCTTAAGCGACAGAAGGGGTGAAGCTTTCTTT. Protein: CASSLSDRRGEAFF.

The rearrangement uses TRBV14 and TRBJ2-5; 7 nucleotides line up with TRBD2. Trimming at V came to 0 bases and at J to 2 bases, leaving 9 bases not matched to a gene. In germline, CDR1 is SGHDN, CDR2 FVKESK. The CDR3 runs 17 residues. The CDR3 loop is CASSQDISGLRQETQYF. The CDR3 coding sequence is TGTGCCAGCAGCCAAGATATCTCGGGACTACGACAAGAGACCCAGTACTTC.

This chain links TRBV5-5 with TRBJ2-2, with 10 bases that match TRBD2. The germline V gene encodes CDR1 SGHKS and CDR2 YYEKEE (reference sequence). The CDR3 length is 17 residues. Losses at the gene ends were 4 bases for V and 7 bases for J; bases not matched to a gene: 13. The chain's CDR3 is CASSPRPGTSEYGELFF. Written as DNA, the CDR3 is TGTGCCAGCAGCCCCCGGCCCGGGACTAGCGAGTACGGGGAGCTGTTTTTT.

This chain uses TRBV28 with TRBJ2-6; perhaps TRBD2 as D (6 bases). Between the trimmed V and J ends, which lost 7 bases and 2 bases, there was a span of 15 bases. Looked up from germline, CDR1 is MDHEN and CDR2 is SYDVKM. CDR3 length: 16 amino acids. CDR3 in DNA: TGTGCCAGCAAGGGAGGTTGGGGGGCTGGGGCCAACGTCCTGACTTTC. It codes for CASKGGWGAGANVLTF.

As DNA, the CDR3 is TGTGCCAGCAGCGATCAGGGAAACATTCAGTACTTC. As protein: CASSDQGNIQYF. The chain recombines TRBV5-6 with TRBJ2-4, with a possible D match to TRBD1 (5 bases). The CDR3 contains 12 residues. The V gene lost 4 bases and the J gene lost 6 bases, with 8 bases spanning the gap. Germline V gene data show CDR1 as SGHDT and CDR2 as YYEEEE.

This rearrangement joins TRBV30 to TRBJ2-5; 10 bases agree with TRBD2. V trimming: 3 bases; J trimming: 5 bases; junction bases outside the gene matches: 12. The length of the CDR3 is 16 residues. CDR1 is GTSNPN, CDR2 SVGIG, per germline (reference sequence). The DNA of the CDR3 is TGTGCCTGGAGCACCGGGAGCGGGGGGGCGGTGGAGACCCAGTACTTC. The encoded protein is CAWSTGSGGAVETQYF.

The chain couples TRBV5-1 to TRBJ2-1; unclear D gene. Germline CDR1 reads SGHRS; CDR2 reads YFSETQ. The V and J ends lost 5 bases and 6 bases respectively, with 9 bases between them. The CDR3 length is 12 residues. The CDR3 bases are TGCGCCAGCAGAGAACCCGGCAATGAGCAGTTCTTC. Translated: CASREPGNEQFF.

A remark on this clone: Other nucleotide sequences from this sample produce the same CDR3. The chain uses TRBV2 and TRBJ1-5, with a tentative D call TRBD1 (5 bases). This CDR3 has 13 residues. The V gene lost 4 bases and the J gene lost 1 base, with 5 bases spanning the gap. Germline CDR1 SNHLY, CDR2 FYNNEI. The CDR3 coding sequence is TGTGCCAGCAGTGGACAGAGCAATCAGCCCCAGCATTTT. This sequence encodes CASSGQSNQPQHF. Full variable domain (rest looked up from reference TRBV2 and TRBJ1-5): EPEVTQTPSHQVTQMGQEVILRCVPISNHLYFYWYRQILGQKVEFLVSFYNNEISEKSEIFDDQFSVERPDGSNFTLKIRSTKLEDSAMYFCASSGQSNQPQHFGDGTRLSIL.

CDR3 loop: CASSLASGGANYNEQFF. The CDR3, as DNA: TGTGCCAGCAGCTTGGCCTCAGGGGGCGCAAACTACAATGAGCAGTTCTTC. J is TRBJ2-1 and V is TRBV5-5; TRBD1 matches at 8 bases. The CDR3 sequence is 17 residues long. Unmatched junction bases numbered 8, after V lost 0 bases and J lost 3 bases. CDR1 and CDR2 from the germline V gene are SGHKS and YYEKEE (reference sequence).

With respect to this clone: The same CDR3 also results from other DNA sequences found in this sample. This rearrangement joins TRBV10-3 to TRBJ1-1, with D possibly being TRBD1 (5 bases). CDR3 length: 14 amino acids. The V gene's germline CDR1 is ENHRY and CDR2 SYGVKD. V lost 2 bases to trimming and J lost 1 base, with 8 bases between them. The CDR3 DNA is TGTGCCATCAGTGAGGGGGCCGGGAACACTGAAGCTTTCTTT. Amino acid sequence: CAISEGAGNTEAFF.

This rearrangement joins TRBV5-4 to TRBJ1-2, with D possibly matching TRBD1 (6 bases). Germline assignment: CDR1 SGHNT and CDR2 YYREEE (reference sequence). V dropped 0 bases and J dropped 4 bases, with 16 bases sitting between them. The CDR3 extends over 16 amino acids. This CDR3 is CASSLVRGAYGYGYTF. CDR3 nucleotides: TGTGCCAGCAGCTTGGTGCGGGGGGCGTATGGCTATGGCTACACCTTC.

The chain uses TRBV19 and TRBJ2-6; 7 nucleotides align to TRBD1. Per the germline V gene, CDR1 is LNHDA and CDR2 is SQIVND (reference sequence). This CDR3 is 17 amino acids long. Trimming at V came to 7 bases and at J to 1 base, leaving 10 bases not matched to a gene. The CDR3, as DNA: TGTGCCAGTATGGACAGGACACCAAATTCTGGGGCCAACGTCCTGACTTTC. It specifies CASMDRTPNSGANVLTF.

The chain recombines TRBV2 with TRBJ1-1; the D gene is possibly TRBD1 (5 bases). Germline CDR1 and CDR2: SNHLY and FYNNEI. Trimming took 8 bases from V and 3 from J, leaving 22 bases between them. This CDR3 has 16 residues. The CDR3 nucleotides are TGTGCCAGCGTCAATCCCTCCTGGGGGGACGACACTGAAGCTTTCTTT. As protein: CASVNPSWGDDTEAFF.

This chain's CDR3 is CASSLAGTSGAGVRTQYF. The CDR3 bases are TGTGCCAGCAGCTTAGCCGGGACTAGCGGGGCTGGAGTGCGGACCCAGTACTTC. The chain links TRBV7-9 to TRBJ2-5; 13 bases agree with TRBD2. The CDR3 extends over 18 amino acids. The germline V gene encodes CDR1 SEHNR and CDR2 FQNEAQ (reference sequence). The V gene end was trimmed by 0 bases and the J gene end by 7 bases; junction bases not matched to a gene: 11.